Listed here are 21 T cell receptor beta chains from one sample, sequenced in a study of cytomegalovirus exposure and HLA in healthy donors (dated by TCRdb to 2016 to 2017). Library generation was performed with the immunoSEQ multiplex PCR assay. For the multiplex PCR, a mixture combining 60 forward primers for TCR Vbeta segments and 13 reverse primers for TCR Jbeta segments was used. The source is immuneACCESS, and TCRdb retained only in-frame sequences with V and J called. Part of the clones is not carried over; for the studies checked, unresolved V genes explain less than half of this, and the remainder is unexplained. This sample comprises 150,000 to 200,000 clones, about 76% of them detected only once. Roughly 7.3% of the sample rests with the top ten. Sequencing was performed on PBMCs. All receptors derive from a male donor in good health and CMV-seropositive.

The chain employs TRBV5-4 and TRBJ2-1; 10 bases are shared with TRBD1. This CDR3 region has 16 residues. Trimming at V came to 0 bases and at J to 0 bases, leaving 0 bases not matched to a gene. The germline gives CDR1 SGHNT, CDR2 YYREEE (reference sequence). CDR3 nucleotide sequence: TGTGCCAGCAGCTTGGGGACAGGGGGCTCCTACAATGAGCAGTTCTTC. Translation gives CASSLGTGGSYNEQFF.

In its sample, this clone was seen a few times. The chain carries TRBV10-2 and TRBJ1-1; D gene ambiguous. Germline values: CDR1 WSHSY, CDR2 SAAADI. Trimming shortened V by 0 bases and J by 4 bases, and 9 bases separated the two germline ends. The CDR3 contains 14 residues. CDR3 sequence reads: CASSESKFSTEAFF. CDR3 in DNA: TGCGCCAGCAGTGAGTCTAAGTTCAGCACTGAAGCTTTCTTT.

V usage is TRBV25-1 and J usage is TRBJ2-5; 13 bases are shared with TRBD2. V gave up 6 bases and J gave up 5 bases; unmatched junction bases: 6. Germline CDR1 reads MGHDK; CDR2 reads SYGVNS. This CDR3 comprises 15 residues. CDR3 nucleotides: TGTGCCAGCAGCCGGGGGACTAGCGGGGTGGAGACCCAGTACTTC. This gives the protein CASSRGTSGVETQYF.

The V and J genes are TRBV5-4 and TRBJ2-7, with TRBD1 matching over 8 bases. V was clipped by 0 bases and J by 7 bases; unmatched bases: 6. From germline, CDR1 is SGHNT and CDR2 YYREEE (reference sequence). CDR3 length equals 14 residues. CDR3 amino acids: CASSLAGGENEQYF. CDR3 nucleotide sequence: TGTGCCAGCAGCTTGGCAGGGGGCGAAAATGAGCAGTACTTC.

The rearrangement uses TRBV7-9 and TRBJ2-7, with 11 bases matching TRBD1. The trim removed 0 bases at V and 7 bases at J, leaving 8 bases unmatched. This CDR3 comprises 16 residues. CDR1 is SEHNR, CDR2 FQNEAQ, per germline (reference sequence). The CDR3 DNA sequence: TGTGCCAGCAGCTTAGCGGGGGGACAGGGGGTGAGTGAGCAGTACTTC. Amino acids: CASSLAGGQGVSEQYF.

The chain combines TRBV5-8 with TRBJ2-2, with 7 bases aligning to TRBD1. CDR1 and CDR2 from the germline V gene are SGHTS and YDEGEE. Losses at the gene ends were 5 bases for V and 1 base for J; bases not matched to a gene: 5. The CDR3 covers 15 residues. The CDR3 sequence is CASSSGTVNTGELFF. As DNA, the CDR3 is TGTGCCAGCAGTTCCGGGACAGTGAACACCGGGGAGCTGTTTTTT.

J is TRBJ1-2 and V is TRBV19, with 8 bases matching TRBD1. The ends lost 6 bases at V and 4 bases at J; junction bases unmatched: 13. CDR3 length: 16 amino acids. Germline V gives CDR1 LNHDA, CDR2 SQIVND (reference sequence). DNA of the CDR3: TGTGCCAGTAGGACGTTTCCGGGACAGGCCTTCTATGGCTACACCTTC. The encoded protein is CASRTFPGQAFYGYTF.

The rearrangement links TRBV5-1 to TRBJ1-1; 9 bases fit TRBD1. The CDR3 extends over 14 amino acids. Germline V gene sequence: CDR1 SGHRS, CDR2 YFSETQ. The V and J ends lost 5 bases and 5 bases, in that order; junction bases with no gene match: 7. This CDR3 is CASSLRTGETEAFF. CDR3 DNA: TGCGCCAGCAGTCTTCGGACAGGGGAGACTGAAGCTTTCTTT.

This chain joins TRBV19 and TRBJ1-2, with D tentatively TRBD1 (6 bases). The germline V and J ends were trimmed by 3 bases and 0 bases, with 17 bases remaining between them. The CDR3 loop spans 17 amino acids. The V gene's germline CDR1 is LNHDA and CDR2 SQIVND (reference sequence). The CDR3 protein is CASSMGRGGTTNYGYTF. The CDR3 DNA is TGTGCCAGTAGTATGGGGAGGGGGGGAACTACTAACTATGGCTACACCTTC. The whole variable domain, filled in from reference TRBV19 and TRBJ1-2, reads DGGITQSPKYLFRKEGQNVTLSCEQNLNHDAMYWYRQDPGQGLRLIYYSQIVNDFQKGDIAEGYSVSREKKESFPLTVTSAQKNPTAFYLCASSMGRGGTTNYGYTFGSGTRLTVV.

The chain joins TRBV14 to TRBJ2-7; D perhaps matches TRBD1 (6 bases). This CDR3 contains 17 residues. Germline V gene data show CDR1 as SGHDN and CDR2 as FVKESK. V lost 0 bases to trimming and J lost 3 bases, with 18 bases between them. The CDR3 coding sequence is TGTGCCAGCAGCCAAGACAGTGAGGAACAGGGCCTCTACGAGCAGTACTTC. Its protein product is CASSQDSEEQGLYEQYF.

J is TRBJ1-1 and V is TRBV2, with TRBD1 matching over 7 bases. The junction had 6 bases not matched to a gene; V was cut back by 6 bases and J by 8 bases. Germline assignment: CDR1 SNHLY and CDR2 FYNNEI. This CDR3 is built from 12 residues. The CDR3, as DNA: TGTGCCAGCAGAGCCGGGACAGCGGAAGCTTTCTTT. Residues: CASRAGTAEAFF.

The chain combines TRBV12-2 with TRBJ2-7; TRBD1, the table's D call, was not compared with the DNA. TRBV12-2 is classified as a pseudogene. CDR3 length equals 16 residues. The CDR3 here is CASRSVDRESLYEQYF. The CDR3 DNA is TGTGCAAGTCGCTCCGTCGACAGGGAATCCCTCTACGAGCAGTACTTC.

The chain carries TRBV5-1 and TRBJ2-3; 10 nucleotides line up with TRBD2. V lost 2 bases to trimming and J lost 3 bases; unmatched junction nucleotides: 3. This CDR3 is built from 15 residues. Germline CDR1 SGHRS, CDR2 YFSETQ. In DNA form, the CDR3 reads TGCGCCAGCAGCTTCCAGGGACTAGCGACAGATACGCAGTATTTT. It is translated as CASSFQGLATDTQYF.

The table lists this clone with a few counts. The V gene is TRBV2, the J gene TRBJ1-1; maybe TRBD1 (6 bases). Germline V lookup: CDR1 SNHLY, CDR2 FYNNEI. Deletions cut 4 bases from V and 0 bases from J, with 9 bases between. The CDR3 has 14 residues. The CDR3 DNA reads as TGTGCCAGCAGTGCCAACAGGGTGAACACTGAAGCTTTCTTT. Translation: CASSANRVNTEAFF.

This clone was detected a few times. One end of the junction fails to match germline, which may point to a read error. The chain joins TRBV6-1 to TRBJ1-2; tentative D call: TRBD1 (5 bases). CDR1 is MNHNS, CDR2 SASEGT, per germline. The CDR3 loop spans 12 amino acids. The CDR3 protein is CASTGSTYRYTF. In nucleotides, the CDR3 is TGTGCCAGCACAGGGTCCACCTATCGCTACACCTTC.

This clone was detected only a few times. The CDR3 loop is CASSEWNSFYGYTF. Written as DNA, the CDR3 is TGTGCCAGCAGTGAATGGAACAGCTTCTATGGCTACACCTTC. The rearrangement uses TRBV2 and TRBJ1-2; D not resolved. This CDR3 contains 14 residues. The V and J ends lost 2 bases and 4 bases respectively, with 11 bases between them. In germline, CDR1 is SNHLY, CDR2 FYNNEI.

The CDR3 spells CASSYRDRGGNSPLHF. The CDR3 DNA is TGTGCCAGCAGCTACCGGGACAGGGGCGGGAATTCACCCCTCCACTTT. V gene TRBV7-2 combines with J gene TRBJ1-6; 10 positions agree with TRBD1. This CDR3 is built from 16 residues. V trimming: 4 bases; J trimming: 7 bases; junction bases outside the gene matches: 7. Germline-derived CDR1 and CDR2 are SGHTA and FQGNSA.

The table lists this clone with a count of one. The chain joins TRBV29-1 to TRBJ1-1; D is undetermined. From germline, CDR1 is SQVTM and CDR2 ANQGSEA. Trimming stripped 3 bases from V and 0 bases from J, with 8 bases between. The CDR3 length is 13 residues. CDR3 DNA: TGCAGCGTTGAGAGGTCTCTGAACACTGAAGCTTTCTTT. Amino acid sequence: CSVERSLNTEAFF.

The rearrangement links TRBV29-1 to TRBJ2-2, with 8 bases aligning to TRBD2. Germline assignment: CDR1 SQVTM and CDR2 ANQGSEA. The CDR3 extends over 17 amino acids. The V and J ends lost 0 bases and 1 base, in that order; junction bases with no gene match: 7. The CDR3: CSVEDLLSGGNTGELFF. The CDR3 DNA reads TGCAGCGTTGAAGATCTGCTCAGCGGGGGGAACACCGGGGAGCTGTTTTTT.

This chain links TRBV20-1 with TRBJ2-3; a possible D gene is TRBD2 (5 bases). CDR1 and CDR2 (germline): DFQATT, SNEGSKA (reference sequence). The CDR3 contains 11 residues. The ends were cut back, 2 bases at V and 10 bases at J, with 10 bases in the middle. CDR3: CSARYGDAQYF. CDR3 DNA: TGCAGTGCTAGATACGGGGATGCGCAGTATTTT.

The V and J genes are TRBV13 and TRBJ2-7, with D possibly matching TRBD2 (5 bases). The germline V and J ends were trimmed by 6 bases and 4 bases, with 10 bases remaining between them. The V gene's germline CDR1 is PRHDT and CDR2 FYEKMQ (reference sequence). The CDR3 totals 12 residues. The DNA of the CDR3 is TGTGCCAGCAGTTCCCGGGAATACGAGCAGTACTTC. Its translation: CASSSREYEQYF.